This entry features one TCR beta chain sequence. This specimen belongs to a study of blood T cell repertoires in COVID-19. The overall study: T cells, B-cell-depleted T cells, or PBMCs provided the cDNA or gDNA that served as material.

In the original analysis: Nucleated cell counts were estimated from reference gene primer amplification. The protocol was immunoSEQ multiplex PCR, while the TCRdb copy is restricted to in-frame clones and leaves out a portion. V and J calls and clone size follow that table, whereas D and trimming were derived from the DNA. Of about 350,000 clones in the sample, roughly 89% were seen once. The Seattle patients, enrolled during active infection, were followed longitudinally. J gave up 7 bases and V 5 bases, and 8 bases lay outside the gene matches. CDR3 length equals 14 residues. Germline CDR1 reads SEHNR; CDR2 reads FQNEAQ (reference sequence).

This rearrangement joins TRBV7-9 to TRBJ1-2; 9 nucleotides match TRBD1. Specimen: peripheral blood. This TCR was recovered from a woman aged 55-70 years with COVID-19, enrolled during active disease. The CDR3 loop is CASSDGQGKAGYTF. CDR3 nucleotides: TGTGCCAGCAGCGACGGACAGGGGAAGGCTGGCTACACCTTC.